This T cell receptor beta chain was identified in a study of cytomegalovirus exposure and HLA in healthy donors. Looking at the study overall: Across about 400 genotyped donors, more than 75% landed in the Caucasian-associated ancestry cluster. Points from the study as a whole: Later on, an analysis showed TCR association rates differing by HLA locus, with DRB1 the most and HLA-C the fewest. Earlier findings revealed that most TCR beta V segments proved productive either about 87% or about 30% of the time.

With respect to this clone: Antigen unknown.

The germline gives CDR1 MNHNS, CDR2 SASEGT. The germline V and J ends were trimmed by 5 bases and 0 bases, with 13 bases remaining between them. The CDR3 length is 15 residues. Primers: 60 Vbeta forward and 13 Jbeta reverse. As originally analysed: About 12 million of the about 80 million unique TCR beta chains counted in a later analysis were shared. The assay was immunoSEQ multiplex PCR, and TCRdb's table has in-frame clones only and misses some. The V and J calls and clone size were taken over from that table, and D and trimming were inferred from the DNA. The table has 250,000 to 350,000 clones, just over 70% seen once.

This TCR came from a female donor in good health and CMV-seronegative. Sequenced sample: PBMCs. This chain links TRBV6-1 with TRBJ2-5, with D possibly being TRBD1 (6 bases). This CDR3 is CASSLDRQDQETQYF. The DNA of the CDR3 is TGTGCCAGCAGTTTAGACAGGCAAGACCAAGAGACCCAGTACTTC.